These T cell receptor beta chains were read from a single sample in a study of blood T cell repertoires in COVID-19. Clones were sequenced by immunoSEQ multiplex PCR, and TCRdb holds only the in-frame ones, with some missing. The repertoire holds some 200,000 clones, with 80% to 95% as singletons. Sequences were obtained from peripheral blood. The receptors stem from a man aged 50 to 60 with acute or convalescent COVID-19. The CDR3 runs from the conserved cysteine through the conserved F or W. D genes are given only for firm matches. A row's size may be missing; if present it is once, few, many or a size class.

TRBJ1-3,TRBV28,.,.,CASSLSDSNTIYF,TGTGCCAGCAGTTTATCCGATAGCAACACCATATATTTT
TRBJ2-3,TRBV4-3,.,.,CASSQQGVGTDTQYF,TGCGCCAGCAGCCAACAGGGTGTAGGGACAGATACGCAGTATTTT
TRBJ2-3,TRBV19,TRBD2,.,CASSLQPPSGGANAQYF,TGTGCCAGTAGTCTCCAACCCCCTAGCGGGGGGGCCAATGCGCAGTATTTT
TRBJ1-5,TRBV2,TRBD1,.,CASRVTGGNQPQHF,TGTGCCAGCAGGGTGACAGGGGGCAATCAGCCCCAGCATTTT
TRBJ2-7,TRBV12-3/TRBV12-4,.,few,CASSYALFYEQYF,TGTGCCAGCAGCTACGCCCTTTTTTACGAGCAGTACTTC
TRBJ2-1,TRBV5-1,.,.,CASSRGRALGANEQFF,TGCGCCAGCAGCCGAGGAAGGGCATTGGGGGCAAATGAGCAGTTCTTC
TRBJ2-2,TRBV7-9,.,.,CASSLDLTAGNTGELFF,TGTGCCAGCAGCTTAGACTTAACAGCTGGGAACACCGGGGAGCTGTTTTTT
TRBJ1-2,TRBV27,TRBD1,.,CASSPSPRTGVYGYTF,TGTGCCAGCAGCCCCTCCCCCAGGACAGGCGTTTATGGCTACACCTTC
TRBJ1-5,TRBV21-1,.,.,CASRTRVGSNQPQHF,TGTGCCAGCAGGACCCGGGTCGGGAGCAATCAGCCCCAGCATTTT
TRBJ2-5,TRBV18,.,.,CASSRGTLQETQYF,TGTGCCAGCTCACGAGGGACACTTCAAGAGACCCAGTACTTC